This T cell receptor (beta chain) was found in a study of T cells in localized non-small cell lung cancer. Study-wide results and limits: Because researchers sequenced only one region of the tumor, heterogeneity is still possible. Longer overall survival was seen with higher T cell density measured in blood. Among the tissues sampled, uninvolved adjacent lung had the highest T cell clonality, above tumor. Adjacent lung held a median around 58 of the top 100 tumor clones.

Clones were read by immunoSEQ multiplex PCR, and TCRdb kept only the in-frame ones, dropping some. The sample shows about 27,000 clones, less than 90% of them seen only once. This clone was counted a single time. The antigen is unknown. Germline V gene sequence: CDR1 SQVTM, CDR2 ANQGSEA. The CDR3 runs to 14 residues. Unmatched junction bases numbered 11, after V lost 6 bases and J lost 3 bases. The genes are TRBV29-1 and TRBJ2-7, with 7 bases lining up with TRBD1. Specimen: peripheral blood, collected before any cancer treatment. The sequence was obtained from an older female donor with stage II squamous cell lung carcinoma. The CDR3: CSVVVGGEGYEQYF. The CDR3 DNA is TGCAGCGTGGTCGTAGGGGGCGAAGGCTACGAGCAGTACTTC.